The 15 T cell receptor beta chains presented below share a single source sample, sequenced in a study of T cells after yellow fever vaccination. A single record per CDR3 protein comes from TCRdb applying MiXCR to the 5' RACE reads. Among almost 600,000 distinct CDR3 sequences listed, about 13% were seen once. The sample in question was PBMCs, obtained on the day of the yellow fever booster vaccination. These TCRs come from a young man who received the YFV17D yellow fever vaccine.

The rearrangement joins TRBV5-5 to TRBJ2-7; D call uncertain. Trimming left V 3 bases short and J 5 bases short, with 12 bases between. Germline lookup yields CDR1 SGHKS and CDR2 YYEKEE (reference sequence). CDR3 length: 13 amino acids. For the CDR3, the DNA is TGTGCCAGCAGCTGGGCTCCTCCCGACGAGCAGTACTTC. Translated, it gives CASSWAPPDEQYF. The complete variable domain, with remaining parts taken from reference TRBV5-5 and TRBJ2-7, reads DAGVTQSPTHLIKTRGQQVTLRCSPISGHKSVSWYQQVLGQGPQFIFQYYEKEERGRGNFPDRFSARQFPNYSSELNVNALLLGDSALYLCASSWAPPDEQYFGPGTRLTVT.

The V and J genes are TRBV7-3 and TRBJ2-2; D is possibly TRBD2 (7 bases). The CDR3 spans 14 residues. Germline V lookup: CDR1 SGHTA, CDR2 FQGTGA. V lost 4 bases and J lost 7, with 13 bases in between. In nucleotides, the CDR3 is TGTGCCAGCAGCTCCGCCGGGGGGCACGGGGAGCTGTTTTTT. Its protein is CASSSAGGHGELFF.

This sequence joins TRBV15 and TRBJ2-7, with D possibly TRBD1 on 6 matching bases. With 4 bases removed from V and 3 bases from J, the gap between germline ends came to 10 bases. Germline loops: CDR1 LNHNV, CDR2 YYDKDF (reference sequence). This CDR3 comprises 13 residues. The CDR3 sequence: CATSTQQGYEQYF. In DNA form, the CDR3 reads TGTGCCACCAGCACTCAACAGGGCTACGAGCAGTACTTC.

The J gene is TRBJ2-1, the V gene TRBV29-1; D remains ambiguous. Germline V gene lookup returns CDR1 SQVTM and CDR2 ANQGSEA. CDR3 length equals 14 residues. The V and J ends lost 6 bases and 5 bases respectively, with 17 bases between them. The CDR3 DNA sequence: TGCAGCGTGTTGCAACGGGTAACAAACAATGAGCAGTTCTTC. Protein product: CSVLQRVTNNEQFF.

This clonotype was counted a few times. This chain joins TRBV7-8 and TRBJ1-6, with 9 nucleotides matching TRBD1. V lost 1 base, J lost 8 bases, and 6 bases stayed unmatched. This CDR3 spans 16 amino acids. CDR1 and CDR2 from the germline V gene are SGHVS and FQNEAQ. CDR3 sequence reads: CASSLVEGQGDSPLHF. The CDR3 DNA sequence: TGTGCCAGCAGCTTAGTTGAGGGACAGGGAGATTCACCCCTCCACTTT.

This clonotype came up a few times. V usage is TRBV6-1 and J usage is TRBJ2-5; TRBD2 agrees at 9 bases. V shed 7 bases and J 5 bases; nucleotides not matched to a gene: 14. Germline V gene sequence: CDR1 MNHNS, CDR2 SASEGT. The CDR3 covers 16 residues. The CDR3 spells CASTTGSAGGTETQYF. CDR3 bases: TGTGCCAGCACCACGGGGTCTGCGGGAGGGACCGAGACCCAGTACTTC.

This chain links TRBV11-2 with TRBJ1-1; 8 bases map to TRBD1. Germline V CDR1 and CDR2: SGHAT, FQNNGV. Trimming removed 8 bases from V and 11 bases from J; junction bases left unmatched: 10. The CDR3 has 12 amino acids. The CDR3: CASGQGSRRAFF. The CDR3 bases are TGTGCCAGCGGACAGGGATCCCGACGGGCTTTCTTT.

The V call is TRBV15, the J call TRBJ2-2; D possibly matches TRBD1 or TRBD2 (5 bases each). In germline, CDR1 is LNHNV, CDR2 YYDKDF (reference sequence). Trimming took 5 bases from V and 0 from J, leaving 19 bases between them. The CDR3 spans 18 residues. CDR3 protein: CATSGGRMGFSNTGELFF. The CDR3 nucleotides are TGTGCCACCAGCGGGGGACGAATGGGCTTTTCGAACACCGGGGAGCTGTTTTTT.

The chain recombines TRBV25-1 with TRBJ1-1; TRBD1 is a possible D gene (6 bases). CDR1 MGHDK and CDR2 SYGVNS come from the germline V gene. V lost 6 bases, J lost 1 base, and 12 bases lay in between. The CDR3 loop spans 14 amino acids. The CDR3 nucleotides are TGTGCCAGCAGACCGGACAGAGCGAACACTGAAGCTTTCTTT. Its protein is CASRPDRANTEAFF.

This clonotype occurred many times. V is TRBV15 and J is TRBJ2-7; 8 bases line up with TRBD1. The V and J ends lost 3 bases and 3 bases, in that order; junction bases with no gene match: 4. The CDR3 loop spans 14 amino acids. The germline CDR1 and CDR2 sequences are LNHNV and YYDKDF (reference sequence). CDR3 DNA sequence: TGTGCCACCAGCAGTAAGGACAGGGACTACGAGCAGTACTTC. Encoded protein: CATSSKDRDYEQYF.

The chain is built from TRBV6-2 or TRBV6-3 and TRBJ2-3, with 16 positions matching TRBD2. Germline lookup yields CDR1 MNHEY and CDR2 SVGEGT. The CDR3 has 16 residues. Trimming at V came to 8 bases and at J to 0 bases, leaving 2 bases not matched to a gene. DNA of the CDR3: TGTGCCAGCGGGACTAGCGGGAGGGTGAGCACAGATACGCAGTATTTT. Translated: CASGTSGRVSTDTQYF.

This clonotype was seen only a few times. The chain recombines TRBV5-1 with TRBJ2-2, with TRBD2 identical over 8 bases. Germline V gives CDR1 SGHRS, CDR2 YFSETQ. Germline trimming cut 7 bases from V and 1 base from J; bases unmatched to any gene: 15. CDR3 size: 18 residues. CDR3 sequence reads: CASFRKAAGGLNTGELFF. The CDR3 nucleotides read TGCGCCAGCTTCCGAAAGGCCGCGGGAGGATTGAACACCGGGGAGCTGTTTTTT.

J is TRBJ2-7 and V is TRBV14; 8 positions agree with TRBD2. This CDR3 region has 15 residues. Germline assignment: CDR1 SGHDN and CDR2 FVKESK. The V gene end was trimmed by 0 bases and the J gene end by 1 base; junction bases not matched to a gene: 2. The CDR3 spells CASSQESGGSYEQYF. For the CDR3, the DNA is TGTGCCAGCAGCCAAGAGAGCGGGGGATCCTACGAGCAGTACTTC.

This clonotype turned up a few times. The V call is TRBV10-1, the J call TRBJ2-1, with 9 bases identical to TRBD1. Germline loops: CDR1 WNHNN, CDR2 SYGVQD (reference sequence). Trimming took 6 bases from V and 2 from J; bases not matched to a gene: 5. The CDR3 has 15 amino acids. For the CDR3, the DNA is TGCGCCAGCAGCGACCGGGACAGGGCCTACAATGAGCAGTTCTTC. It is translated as CASSDRDRAYNEQFF.

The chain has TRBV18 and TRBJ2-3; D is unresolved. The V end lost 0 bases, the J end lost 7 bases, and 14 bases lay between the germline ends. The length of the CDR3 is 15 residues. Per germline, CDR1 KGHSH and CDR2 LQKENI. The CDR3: CASSPPEAVGNTQYF. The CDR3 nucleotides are TGTGCCAGCTCACCACCAGAAGCCGTCGGAAATACGCAGTATTTT. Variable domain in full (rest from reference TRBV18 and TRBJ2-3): NAGVMQNPRHLVRRRGQEARLRCSPMKGHSHVYWYRQLPEEGLKFMVYLQKENIIDESGMPKERFSAEFPKEGPSILRIQQVVRGDSAAYFCASSPPEAVGNTQYFGPGTRLTVL.